The rows below give T cell receptor beta chains drawn from one sample of a study of cytomegalovirus exposure and HLA in healthy donors. Sequencing was performed with immunoSEQ multiplex PCR; in TCRdb, only in-frame clones are kept and a portion is missing. Counted here are over 150,000 clones, 91% occurring once; the ten biggest clones make up roughly 3%. The material sequenced was PBMCs. The receptor set was obtained from a woman younger than 30 in good health and CMV-seropositive. CDR3s include the opening cysteine and the closing phenylalanine or tryptophan. D genes are given only for firm matches. Not all rows give a size; the values are once, few, many and, for expanded clones, a class.

>TRBV4-1|TRBD2|TRBJ2-7|NA
CASSPKGGIYEQYF
TGCGCCAGCAGCCCCAAGGGAGGGATATACGAGCAGTACTTC
>TRBV4-1|TRBD1|TRBJ1-2|few
CASSLDREDYGYTF
TGCGCCAGCAGCCTGGACAGGGAGGACTATGGCTACACCTTC
>TRBV5-5|TRBD2|TRBJ2-2|NA
CASSFSGGDTGELFF
TGTGCCAGCAGCTTCAGCGGGGGGGACACCGGGGAGCTGTTTTTT
>TRBV19|TRBD2|TRBJ2-5|NA
CASSMGLAVQETQYF
TGTGCCAGTAGTATGGGACTAGCGGTCCAAGAGACCCAGTACTTC
>TRBV29-1|TRBD2|TRBJ2-5|NA
CSVLPGTSGRRETQYF
TGCAGCGTCCTTCCCGGGACTAGCGGGAGAAGGGAGACCCAGTACTTC
>TRBV10-1|NA|TRBJ1-2|few
CASSESPGNYGYTF
TGCGCCAGCAGTGAGTCGCCGGGGAACTATGGCTACACCTTC
>TRBV7-9|TRBD1|TRBJ2-1|NA
CASSLRGTGGTNEQFF
TGTGCCAGCAGCTTACGTGGGACAGGGGGAACCAATGAGCAGTTCTTC
>TRBV9|NA|TRBJ2-3|NA
CASSVPGRGRTDTQYF
TGTGCCAGCAGCGTTCCGGGGCGGGGGCGCACAGATACGCAGTATTTT
>TRBV4-1|NA|TRBJ2-1|NA
CASSQDPPGPQDNEQFF
TGCGCCAGCAGCCAAGATCCCCCTGGTCCACAAGACAATGAGCAGTTCTTC
>TRBV7-9|NA|TRBJ1-5|NA
CASSFLGPNQPQHF
TGTGCCAGCAGCTTCCTGGGGCCCAATCAGCCCCAGCATTTT
>TRBV29-1|NA|TRBJ2-3|NA
CSVGGESTDTQYF
TGCAGCGTTGGGGGGGAGAGCACAGATACGCAGTATTTT
>TRBV28|TRBD1|TRBJ2-7|NA
CASSPTGPGEQYF
TGTGCCAGCAGCCCGACAGGGCCAGGCGAGCAGTACTTC
>TRBV6-5|TRBD2|TRBJ2-2|NA
CASSYTGGPSGELFF
TGTGCCAGCAGTTACACGGGGGGGCCGTCCGGGGAGCTGTTTTTT
>TRBV18|TRBD1|TRBJ1-5|NA
CASSETGGEQPQHF
TGTGCCAGCTCGGAAACAGGGGGGGAACAGCCCCAGCATTTT
>TRBV27|TRBD1|TRBJ1-5|NA
CASSLITGEDNQPQHF
TGTGCCAGCAGTTTAATTACAGGGGAGGACAATCAGCCCCAGCATTTT
>TRBV6-5|NA|TRBJ2-7|NA
CASSYSQLAGKQYF
TGTGCCAGCAGTTACTCCCAACTAGCAGGGAAGCAGTACTTC
>TRBV11-2|NA|TRBJ2-7|few
CASRPLGGEQYF
TGTGCCAGCCGACCCCTCGGGGGCGAGCAGTACTTC
>TRBV6-1|NA|TRBJ1-2|once
CASSEYGGREGYTF
TGTGCCAGCAGTGAATACGGGGGGCGCGAAGGCTACACCTTC
>TRBV11-1|NA|TRBJ2-1|NA
CASSLVLYNEQFF
TGTGCCAGCAGCTTAGTACTCTACAATGAGCAGTTCTTC
>TRBV27|TRBD1|TRBJ1-4|NA
CASSSSTGVVANEKLFF
TGTGCCAGCAGTTCCAGTACAGGGGTTGTAGCTAATGAAAAACTGTTTTTT
>TRBV7-9|NA|TRBJ1-3|NA
CASSLGTSAGNTIYF
TGTGCCAGCAGCTTAGGAACGTCAGCTGGAAACACCATATATTTT
>TRBV14|NA|TRBJ1-3|NA
CASSQAGVRNTIYF
TGTGCCAGCAGCCAAGCAGGGGTGAGAAACACCATATATTTT
>TRBV27|TRBD1|TRBJ1-4|NA
CASSLRGTGVRKLFF
TGTGCCAGCAGCCTCCGTGGGACAGGGGTTAGAAAACTGTTTTTT
>TRBV2|NA|TRBJ2-7|once
CASSEARLGAITYEQYF
TGTGCCAGCAGTGAAGCGCGTCTGGGGGCAATTACCTACGAGCAGTACTTC
>TRBV4-2|TRBD1|TRBJ2-7|NA
CASSQDPVGQGVIYEQYF
TGTGCCAGCAGCCAAGATCCGGTGGGCCAGGGGGTGATCTACGAGCAGTACTTC
>TRBV5-1|NA|TRBJ1-1|NA
CASSLGGMNTEAFF
TGCGCCAGCAGCTTGGGAGGAATGAACACTGAAGCTTTCTTT
>TRBV11-2|NA|TRBJ1-5|NA
CASSLGFSPDEDQPQHF
TGTGCCAGCAGCTTAGGTTTTTCCCCTGACGAGGATCAGCCCCAGCATTTT
>TRBV14|TRBD1|TRBJ1-6|NA
CASSLRTGMWNSPLHF
TGTGCCAGCAGCTTACGGACAGGGATGTGGAATTCACCCCTCCACTTT
>TRBV18|TRBD1|TRBJ2-7|NA
CASSPGQGAFYEQYF
TGTGCCAGCTCACCGGGACAGGGGGCCTTCTACGAGCAGTACTTC
>TRBV7-8|NA|TRBJ2-2|NA
CASSLGGGGQATGELFF
TGTGCCAGCAGCTTGGGGGGTGGAGGACAGGCCACCGGGGAGCTGTTTTTT
>TRBV4-2|NA|TRBJ1-1|NA
CASRPRRSDLNTEAFF
TGTGCCAGCAGACCCCGGAGGAGCGACTTGAACACTGAAGCTTTCTTT
>TRBV4-1|NA|TRBJ2-3|NA
CASSRSGVRTDTQYF
TGCGCCAGCAGCCGGTCCGGGGTTCGCACAGATACGCAGTATTTT
>TRBV6-1|TRBD1|TRBJ2-1|NA
CASSLTGGNEQFF
TGTGCCAGCAGTTTAACAGGGGGCAATGAGCAGTTCTTC
>TRBV18|TRBD1|TRBJ2-7|few
CASSRSGTGTLGQYF
TGTGCCAGCTCACGATCCGGGACAGGGACCTTAGGGCAGTACTTC
>TRBV30|TRBD1|TRBJ1-2|NA
CAWSVYALTGMGYTF
TGTGCCTGGAGTGTCTACGCACTGACAGGGATGGGCTACACCTTC
>TRBV5-6|NA|TRBJ2-3|once
CASSLGVVRGTDTQYF
TGTGCCAGCAGCTTAGGCGTCGTCAGGGGCACAGATACGCAGTATTTT
>TRBV5-1|NA|TRBJ1-3|NA
CASRPGLSGNTIYF
TGCGCCAGCAGGCCGGGGTTGAGTGGAAACACCATATATTTT
>TRBV7-6|TRBD1|TRBJ2-7|NA
CASSLAGTGGRNEQYF
TGTGCCAGCAGCTTGGCCGGGACAGGGGGCAGGAACGAGCAGTACTTC
>TRBV19|NA|TRBJ1-5|NA
CASSFSRGKNQPQHF
TGTGCCAGTAGTTTCAGTCGGGGTAAGAATCAGCCCCAGCATTTT
>TRBV18|NA|TRBJ1-1|NA
CASSHDSLMNTEAFF
TGTGCCAGCTCACACGACAGCCTAATGAACACTGAAGCTTTCTTT
>TRBV4-2|TRBD1|TRBJ2-2|NA
CASSQEGAGQGLGELFF
TGTGCCAGCAGCCAAGAAGGGGCGGGACAGGGGCTCGGGGAGCTGTTTTTT